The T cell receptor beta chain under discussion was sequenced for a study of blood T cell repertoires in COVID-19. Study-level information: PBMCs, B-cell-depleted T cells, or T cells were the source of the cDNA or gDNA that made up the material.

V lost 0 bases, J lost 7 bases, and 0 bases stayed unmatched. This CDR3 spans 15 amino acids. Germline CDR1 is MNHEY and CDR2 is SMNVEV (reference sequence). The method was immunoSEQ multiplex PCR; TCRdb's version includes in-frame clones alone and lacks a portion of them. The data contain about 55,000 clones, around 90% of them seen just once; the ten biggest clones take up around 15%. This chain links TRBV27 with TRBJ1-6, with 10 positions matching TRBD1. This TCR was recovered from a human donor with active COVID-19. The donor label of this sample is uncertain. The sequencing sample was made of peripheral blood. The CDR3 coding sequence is TGTGCCAGCAGTTTATCGGACAGGGGGAATTCACCCCTCCACTTT. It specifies CASSLSDRGNSPLHF.